The 14 T cell receptor beta chains below were found in one sample sequenced in a study of blood T cell repertoires in COVID-19. Only in-frame clones appear in the TCRdb table, and some are missing; sequencing was by immunoSEQ multiplex PCR. The data contain about 170,000 clones, about 84% of them seen just once; the ten biggest clones take up roughly 12%. Sample: PBMCs or T cells enriched from blood (not recorded which). All receptors derive from a man between 45 and 60 years old who had recovered from COVID-19.

This chain connects TRBV11-1 to TRBJ1-1, with unresolved D. V lost 7 bases, J lost 4 bases, and 16 bases lay in between. The germline V gene encodes CDR1 SGHAT and CDR2 FQDESV (reference sequence). There are 14 residues in the CDR3. This chain's CDR3 is CASNDGEWGTEAFF. CDR3 DNA: TGTGCCAGCAACGACGGGGAGTGGGGCACTGAAGCTTTCTTT.

Concerning this clone itself: A junction end diverges from the germline sequence, so it may reflect a read error. The chain employs TRBV5-6 and TRBJ2-1; no definite D call. This CDR3 has 11 residues. CDR1 SGHDT and CDR2 YYEEEE come from the germline V gene. The CDR3 reads CASSQASPEIF. CDR3 nucleotide sequence: TGTGCCAGCAGCCAGGCCTCCCCCGAGATCTTC. Together with reference TRBV5-6 and TRBJ2-1, the CDR3 gives the full variable domain: DAGVTQSPTHLIKTRGQQVTLRCSPKSGHDTVSWYQQALGQGPQFIFQYYEEEERQRGNFPDRFSGHQFPNYSSELNVNALLLGDSALYLCASSQASPEIFGPGTRLTVL.

This chain connects TRBV4-2 to TRBJ1-5; D unclear. Germline V gives CDR1 LGHNA, CDR2 YNFKEQ. V was shortened by 0 bases and J by 5 bases, with 14 bases between the two germline ends. The CDR3 sequence is 16 residues long. The CDR3: CASSQDGEIGYQPQHF. The CDR3 coding sequence is TGTGCCAGCAGCCAAGATGGGGAGATTGGTTATCAGCCCCAGCATTTT.

In this sample, this clone turned up a few times. The chain uses TRBV5-4 and TRBJ2-3, with TRBD2 matching over 12 bases. The germline gives CDR1 SGHNT, CDR2 YYREEE (reference sequence). V trimming: 3 bases; J trimming: 10 bases; junction bases outside the gene matches: 12. This CDR3 comprises 16 residues. CDR3 loop: CASSSRLAGEQWAQYF. CDR3 nucleotides: TGTGCCAGCAGCTCGAGACTAGCGGGGGAGCAATGGGCGCAGTATTTT.

This clone was counted only a few times. V and J are TRBV7-8 and TRBJ1-5; 7 bases are shared with TRBD1. The CDR3 loop spans 18 amino acids. Losses at the gene ends were 3 bases for V and 4 bases for J; bases not matched to a gene: 15. The germline V gene encodes CDR1 SGHVS and CDR2 FQNEAQ. CDR3 sequence reads: CASSFIWAGGDINQPQHF. The DNA for the CDR3 is TGTGCCAGCAGCTTTATCTGGGCAGGGGGAGACATAAATCAGCCCCAGCATTTT.

This clone occurred a few times. This chain connects TRBV18 to TRBJ1-5; D is unresolved. This CDR3 contains 15 residues. Trimming shortened V by 4 bases and J by 2 bases, and 12 bases separated the two germline ends. Germline values: CDR1 KGHSH, CDR2 LQKENI. The CDR3 is CASSLGANGNQPQHF. The DNA of the CDR3 is TGTGCCAGCTCACTCGGAGCGAACGGCAATCAGCCCCAGCATTTT.

The chain carries TRBV4-2 and TRBJ1-5; D is unresolved. Trimming took 1 base from V and 10 from J, leaving 17 bases between them. CDR3 size: 15 residues. Germline lookup yields CDR1 LGHNA and CDR2 YNFKEQ. The CDR3 loop is CASSQVVEGTRPQHF. CDR3 sequence (DNA): TGTGCCAGCAGCCAAGTAGTCGAGGGCACTCGACCCCAGCATTTT.

The gene calls are TRBV19 and TRBJ1-1; 7 bases fit TRBD1. The CDR3 covers 16 residues. Germline V gene data show CDR1 as LNHDA and CDR2 as SQIVND (reference sequence). V shed 4 bases, J shed 1 base, and the junction held 9 bases outside the gene matches. The CDR3 reads CASSKTRDRPNTEAFF. The DNA of the CDR3 is TGTGCCAGTAGTAAAACTCGGGACAGACCGAACACTGAAGCTTTCTTT.

This rearrangement joins TRBV9 to TRBJ1-2; D is possibly TRBD1 (5 bases). Deletions cut 2 bases from V and 4 bases from J, with 24 bases between. The CDR3 extends over 18 amino acids. Germline V CDR1 and CDR2: SGDLS, YYNGEE. The CDR3 reads CASSVSPSAGTNVYGYTF. The CDR3 nucleotides read TGTGCCAGCAGCGTTTCCCCTAGCGCCGGGACCAACGTCTATGGCTACACCTTC.

The chain uses TRBV6-5 and TRBJ1-5; D gene ambiguous. Trimming took 11 bases from V and 7 from J, leaving 21 bases between them. CDR3 size: 14 residues. Germline V gene data show CDR1 as MNHEY and CDR2 as SVGAGI. CDR3 nucleotide sequence: TGTGCCCTAGGAGCGGTCGGGCTGAAACAGCCCCAGCATTTT. As protein: CALGAVGLKQPQHF.

V usage is TRBV5-4 and J usage is TRBJ2-5; D is undetermined. V lost 1 base, J lost 2 bases, and 6 bases lay in between. In germline, CDR1 is SGHNT, CDR2 YYREEE (reference sequence). This CDR3 is 13 amino acids long. Here the CDR3 reads CASSLQSQETQYF. The CDR3 DNA sequence: TGTGCCAGCAGCTTGCAGTCTCAAGAGACCCAGTACTTC.

The chain combines TRBV5-5 with TRBJ1-2; D uncertain. Per germline, CDR1 SGHKS and CDR2 YYEKEE (reference sequence). The CDR3 loop spans 12 amino acids. Trimming cost V 4 bases and J 7 bases, with 11 bases left between them. Here the CDR3 reads CASSAGMGGYTF. The CDR3 DNA follows: TGTGCCAGCAGCGCGGGAATGGGTGGCTACACCTTC.

The chain carries TRBV19 and TRBJ1-4; D unclear. The CDR3 sequence is 15 residues long. Trimming removed 6 bases at V and 8 bases at J, with 19 bases between. CDR1 is LNHDA, CDR2 SQIVND, per germline (reference sequence). The CDR3 bases are TGTGCCAGTAGCCACCGGTCAACTGGCGGGGAAAAACTGTTTTTT. Translated, it gives CASSHRSTGGEKLFF. Full variable domain (outside the CDR3, taken from reference TRBV19 and TRBJ1-4): DGGITQSPKYLFRKEGQNVTLSCEQNLNHDAMYWYRQDPGQGLRLIYYSQIVNDFQKGDIAEGYSVSREKKESFPLTVTSAQKNPTAFYLCASSHRSTGGEKLFFGSGTQLSVL.

This sequence joins TRBV28 and TRBJ2-1, with 8 bases fitting TRBD1. Germline CDR1 reads MDHEN; CDR2 reads SYDVKM. V gave up 6 bases and J gave up 6 bases; unmatched junction bases: 10. This CDR3 comprises 15 residues. The CDR3 region is CASSGPRTGINEQFF. The DNA of the CDR3 is TGTGCCAGCAGCGGCCCCCGGACAGGGATCAATGAGCAGTTCTTC. Full variable domain (outside the CDR3, taken from reference TRBV28 and TRBJ2-1): DVKVTQSSRYLVKRTGEKVFLECVQDMDHENMFWYRQDPGLGLRLIYFSYDVKMKEKGDIPEGYSVSREKKERFSLILESASTNQTSMYLCASSGPRTGINEQFFGPGTRLTVL.